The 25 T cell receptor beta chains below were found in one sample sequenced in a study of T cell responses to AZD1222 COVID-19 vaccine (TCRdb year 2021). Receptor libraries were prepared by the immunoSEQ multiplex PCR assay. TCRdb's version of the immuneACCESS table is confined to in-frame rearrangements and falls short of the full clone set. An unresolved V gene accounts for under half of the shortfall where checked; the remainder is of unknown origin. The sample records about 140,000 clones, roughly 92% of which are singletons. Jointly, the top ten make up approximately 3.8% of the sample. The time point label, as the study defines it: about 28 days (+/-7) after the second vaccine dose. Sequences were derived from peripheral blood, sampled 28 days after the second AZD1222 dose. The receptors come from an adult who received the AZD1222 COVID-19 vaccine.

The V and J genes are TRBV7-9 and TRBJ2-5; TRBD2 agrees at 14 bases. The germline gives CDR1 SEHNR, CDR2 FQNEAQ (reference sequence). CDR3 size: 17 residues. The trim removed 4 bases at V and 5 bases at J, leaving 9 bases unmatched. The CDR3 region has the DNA TGTGCCAGCAGCTCTACCAGACTAGCGGGGGGGGCGGAGACCCAGTACTTC. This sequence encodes CASSSTRLAGGAETQYF.

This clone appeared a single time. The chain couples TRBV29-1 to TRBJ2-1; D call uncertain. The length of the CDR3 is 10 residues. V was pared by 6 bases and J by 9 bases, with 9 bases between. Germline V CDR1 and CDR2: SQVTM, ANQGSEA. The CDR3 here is CSVGSVEQFF. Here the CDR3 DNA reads TGCAGCGTCGGGTCAGTTGAGCAGTTCTTC.

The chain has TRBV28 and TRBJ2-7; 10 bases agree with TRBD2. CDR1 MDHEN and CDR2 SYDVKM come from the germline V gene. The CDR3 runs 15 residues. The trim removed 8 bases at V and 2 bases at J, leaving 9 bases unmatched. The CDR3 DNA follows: TGTGCCAGCGGGAACCGGGGACTAGCGCCCTACGAGCAGTACTTC. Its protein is CASGNRGLAPYEQYF.

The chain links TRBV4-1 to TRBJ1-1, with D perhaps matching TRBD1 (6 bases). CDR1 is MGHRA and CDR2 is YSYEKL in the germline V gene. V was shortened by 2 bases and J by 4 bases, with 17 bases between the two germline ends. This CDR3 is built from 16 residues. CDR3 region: CASSQFGGALGTEAFF. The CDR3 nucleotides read TGCGCCAGCAGCCAATTTGGGGGGGCTTTGGGCACTGAAGCTTTCTTT.

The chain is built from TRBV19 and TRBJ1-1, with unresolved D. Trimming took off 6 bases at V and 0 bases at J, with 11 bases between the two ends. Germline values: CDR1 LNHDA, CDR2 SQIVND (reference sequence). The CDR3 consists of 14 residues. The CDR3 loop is CASRNGWMNTEAFF. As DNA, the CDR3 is TGTGCCAGTAGGAATGGGTGGATGAACACTGAAGCTTTCTTT.

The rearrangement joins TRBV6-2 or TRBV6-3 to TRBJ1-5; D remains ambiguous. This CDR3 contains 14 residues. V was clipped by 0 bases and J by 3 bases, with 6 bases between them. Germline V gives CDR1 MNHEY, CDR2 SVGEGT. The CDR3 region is CASSYSIHNQPQHF. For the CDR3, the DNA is TGTGCCAGCAGTTACTCCATTCACAATCAGCCCCAGCATTTT.

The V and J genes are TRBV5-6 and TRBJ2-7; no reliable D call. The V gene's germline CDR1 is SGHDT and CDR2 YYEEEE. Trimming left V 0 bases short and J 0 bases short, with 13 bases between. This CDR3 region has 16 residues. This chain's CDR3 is CASSLAVLTPSYEQYF. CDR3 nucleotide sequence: TGTGCCAGCAGCTTGGCCGTGCTGACGCCCTCCTACGAGCAGTACTTC.

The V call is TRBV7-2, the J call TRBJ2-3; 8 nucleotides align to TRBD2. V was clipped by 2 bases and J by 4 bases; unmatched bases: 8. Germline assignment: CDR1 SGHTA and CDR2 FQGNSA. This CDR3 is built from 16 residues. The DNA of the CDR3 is TGTGCCAGCAGCTTATCTGGCGGGGGGCGTCCAGATACGCAGTATTTT. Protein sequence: CASSLSGGGRPDTQYF.

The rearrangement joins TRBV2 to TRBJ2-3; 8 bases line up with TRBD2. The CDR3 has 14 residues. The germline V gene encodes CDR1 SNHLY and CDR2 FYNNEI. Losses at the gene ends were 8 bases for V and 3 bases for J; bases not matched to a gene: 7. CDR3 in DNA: TGTGCCAGCGGGACTGAGCGGGGGACAGATACGCAGTATTTT. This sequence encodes CASGTERGTDTQYF.

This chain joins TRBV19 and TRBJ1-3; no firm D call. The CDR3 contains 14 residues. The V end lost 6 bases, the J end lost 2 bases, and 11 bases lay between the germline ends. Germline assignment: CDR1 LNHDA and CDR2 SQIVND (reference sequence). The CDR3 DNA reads TGTGCCAGTAGCCGGATCACTACTGGAAACACCATATATTTT. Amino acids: CASSRITTGNTIYF.

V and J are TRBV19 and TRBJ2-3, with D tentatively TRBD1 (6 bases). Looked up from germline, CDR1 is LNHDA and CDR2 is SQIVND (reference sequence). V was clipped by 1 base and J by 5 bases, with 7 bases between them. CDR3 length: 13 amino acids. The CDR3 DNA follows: TGTGCCAGTAGTATAGGCAGGGGAGATACGCAGTATTTT. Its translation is CASSIGRGDTQYF.

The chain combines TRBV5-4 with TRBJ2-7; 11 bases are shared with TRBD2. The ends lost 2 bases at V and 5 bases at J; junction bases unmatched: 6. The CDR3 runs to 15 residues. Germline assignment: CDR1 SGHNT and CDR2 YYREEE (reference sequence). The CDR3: CASSFLTSGTNEQYF. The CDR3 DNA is TGTGCCAGCAGCTTTCTGACTAGCGGGACGAACGAGCAGTACTTC.

Written as DNA, the CDR3 is TGTGCCAGCAGTTGTGGACAGGTAGGGGAAAAACTGTTTTTT. It encodes CASSCGQVGEKLFF. This chain links TRBV6-5 with TRBJ1-4; 7 nucleotides line up with TRBD1. Trimming took 4 bases from V and 8 from J; bases not matched to a gene: 7. The CDR3 consists of 14 residues. CDR1 MNHEY and CDR2 SVGAGI come from the germline V gene.

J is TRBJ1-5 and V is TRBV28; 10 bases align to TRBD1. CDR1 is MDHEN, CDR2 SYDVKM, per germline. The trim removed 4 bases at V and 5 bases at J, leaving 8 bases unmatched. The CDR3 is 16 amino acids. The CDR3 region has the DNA TGTGCCAGCAGTTCCTCACCGGGACAGGGGTATCAGCCCCAGCATTTT. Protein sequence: CASSSSPGQGYQPQHF. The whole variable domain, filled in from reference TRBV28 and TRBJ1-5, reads DVKVTQSSRYLVKRTGEKVFLECVQDMDHENMFWYRQDPGLGLRLIYFSYDVKMKEKGDIPEGYSVSREKKERFSLILESASTNQTSMYLCASSSSPGQGYQPQHFGDGTRLSIL.

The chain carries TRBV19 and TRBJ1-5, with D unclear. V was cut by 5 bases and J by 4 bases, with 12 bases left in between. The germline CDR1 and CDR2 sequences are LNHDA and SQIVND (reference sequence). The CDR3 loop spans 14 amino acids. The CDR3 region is CASSWVISNQPQHF. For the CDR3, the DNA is TGTGCCAGTAGTTGGGTAATATCGAATCAGCCCCAGCATTTT.

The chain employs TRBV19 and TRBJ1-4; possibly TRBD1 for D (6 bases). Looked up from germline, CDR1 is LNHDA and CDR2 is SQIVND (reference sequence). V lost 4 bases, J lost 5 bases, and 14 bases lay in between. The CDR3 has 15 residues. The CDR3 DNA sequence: TGTGCCAGTAGTAACAGGGTCCTAGGAAATGAAAAACTGTTTTTT. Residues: CASSNRVLGNEKLFF.

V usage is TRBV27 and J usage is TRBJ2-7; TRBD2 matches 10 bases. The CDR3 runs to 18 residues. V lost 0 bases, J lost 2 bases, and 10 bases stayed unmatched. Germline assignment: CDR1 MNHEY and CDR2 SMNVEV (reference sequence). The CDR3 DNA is TGTGCCAGCAGTTTATCGGGGAGGGCTAGCGGGAGCACCTACGAGCAGTACTTC. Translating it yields CASSLSGRASGSTYEQYF.

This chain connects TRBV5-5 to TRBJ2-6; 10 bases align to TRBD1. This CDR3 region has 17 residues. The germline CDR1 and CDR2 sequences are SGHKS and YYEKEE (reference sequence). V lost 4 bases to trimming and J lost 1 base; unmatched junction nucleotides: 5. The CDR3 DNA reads TGTGCCAGCAGCCCGGACAGGGGGTCGTCTGGGGCCAACGTCCTGACTTTC. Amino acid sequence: CASSPDRGSSGANVLTF. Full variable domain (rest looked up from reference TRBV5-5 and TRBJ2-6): DAGVTQSPTHLIKTRGQQVTLRCSPISGHKSVSWYQQVLGQGPQFIFQYYEKEERGRGNFPDRFSARQFPNYSSELNVNALLLGDSALYLCASSPDRGSSGANVLTFGAGSRLTVL.

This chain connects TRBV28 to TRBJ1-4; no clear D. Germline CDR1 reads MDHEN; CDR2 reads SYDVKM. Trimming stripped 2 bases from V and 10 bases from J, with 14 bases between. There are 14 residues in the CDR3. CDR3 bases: TGTGCCAGCAGTTTACCGGGAGTAATCGGAAAACTGTTTTTT. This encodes CASSLPGVIGKLFF. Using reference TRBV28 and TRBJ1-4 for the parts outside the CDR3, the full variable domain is DVKVTQSSRYLVKRTGEKVFLECVQDMDHENMFWYRQDPGLGLRLIYFSYDVKMKEKGDIPEGYSVSREKKERFSLILESASTNQTSMYLCASSLPGVIGKLFFGSGTQLSVL.

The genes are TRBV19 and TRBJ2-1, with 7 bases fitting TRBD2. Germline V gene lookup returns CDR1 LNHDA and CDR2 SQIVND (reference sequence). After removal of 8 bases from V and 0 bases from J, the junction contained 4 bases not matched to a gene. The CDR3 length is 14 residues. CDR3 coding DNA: TGTGCCAGTCGAGCGGGGAGCTCCTACAATGAGCAGTTCTTC. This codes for CASRAGSSYNEQFF.

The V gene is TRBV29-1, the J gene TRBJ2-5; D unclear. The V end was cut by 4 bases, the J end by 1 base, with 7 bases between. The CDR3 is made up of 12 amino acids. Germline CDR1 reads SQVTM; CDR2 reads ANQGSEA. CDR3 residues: CSVGLAQETQYF. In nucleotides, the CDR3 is TGCAGCGTTGGTTTAGCCCAAGAGACCCAGTACTTC.

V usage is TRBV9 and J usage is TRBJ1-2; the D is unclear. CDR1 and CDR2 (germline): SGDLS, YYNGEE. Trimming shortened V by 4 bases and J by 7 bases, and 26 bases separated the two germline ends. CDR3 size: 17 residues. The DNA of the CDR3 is TGTGCCAGCAGCTTCGCGCCGAACACCTCTTCAAGGTTTGGCTACACCTTC. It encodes CASSFAPNTSSRFGYTF.

The CDR3 region is CASSVGNYLGETQYF. DNA of the CDR3: TGTGCCAGCAGCGTAGGGAACTATTTGGGGGAGACCCAGTACTTC. The chain employs TRBV9 and TRBJ2-5; no reliable D call. V lost 0 bases to trimming and J lost 5 bases, with 14 bases between them. Germline V gene lookup returns CDR1 SGDLS and CDR2 YYNGEE. The CDR3 runs 15 residues.

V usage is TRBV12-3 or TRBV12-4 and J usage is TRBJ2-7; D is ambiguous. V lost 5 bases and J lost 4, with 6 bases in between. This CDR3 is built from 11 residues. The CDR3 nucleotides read TGTGCCAGCAGTAAAGCGTACGAGCAGTACTTC. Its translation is CASSKAYEQYF.

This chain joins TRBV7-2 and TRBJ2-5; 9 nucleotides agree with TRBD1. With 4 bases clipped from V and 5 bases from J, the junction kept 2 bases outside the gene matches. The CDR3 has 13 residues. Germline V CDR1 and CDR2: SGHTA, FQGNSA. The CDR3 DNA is TGTGCCAGCAGCTCAGACAGGGGGGAGACCCAGTACTTC. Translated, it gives CASSSDRGETQYF.